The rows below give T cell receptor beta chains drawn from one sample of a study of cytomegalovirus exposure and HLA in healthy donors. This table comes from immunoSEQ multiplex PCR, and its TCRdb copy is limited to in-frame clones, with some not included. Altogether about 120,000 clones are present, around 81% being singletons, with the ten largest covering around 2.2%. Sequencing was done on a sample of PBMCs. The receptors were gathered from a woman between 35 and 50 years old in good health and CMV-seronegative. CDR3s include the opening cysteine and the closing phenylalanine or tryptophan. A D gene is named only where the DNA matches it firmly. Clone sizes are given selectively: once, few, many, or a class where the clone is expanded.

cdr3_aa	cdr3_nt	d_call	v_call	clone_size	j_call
CASSPGLGGNIQYF	TGTGCCAGCAGCCCTGGACTAGGAGGGAACATTCAGTACTTC	TRBD2	TRBV28	NA	TRBJ2-4
CASSLSLEGRNEQFF	TGTGCCAGCAGCCTGTCACTAGAAGGTCGCAATGAGCAGTTCTTC	NA	TRBV5-6	once	TRBJ2-1
CASSLGTSGDQETQYF	TGTGCCAGCAGCCTCGGGACTAGCGGGGACCAAGAGACCCAGTACTTC	TRBD2	TRBV9	NA	TRBJ2-5
CAIRSEGTGELFF	TGTGCCATCCGGAGCGAGGGAACCGGGGAGCTGTTTTTT	NA	TRBV10-3	NA	TRBJ2-2
CASSQAPLGGANTEAFF	TGCGCCAGCAGTCAAGCCCCGCTGGGTGGGGCGAACACTGAAGCTTTCTTT	NA	TRBV23-1	NA	TRBJ1-1
CASSVSGSGHNEQFF	TGTGCCAGCAGCGTAAGCGGGAGTGGGCACAATGAGCAGTTCTTC	TRBD2	TRBV9	NA	TRBJ2-1
CASSSSAARGYEQYF	TGTGCCAGCAGCTCCTCCGCCGCTCGGGGCTACGAGCAGTACTTC	NA	TRBV7-3	NA	TRBJ2-7
CASSAYSGGRTDTQYF	TGTGCCAGCAGCGCCTACTCTGGGGGCCGGACAGATACGCAGTATTTT	NA	TRBV7-2	NA	TRBJ2-3
CASSPDRAEAFF	TGTGCCAGCAGCCCTGACAGGGCGGAAGCTTTCTTT	TRBD1	TRBV28	NA	TRBJ1-1
CASSEGGRAEKLFF	TGTGCCAGCAGTGAAGGTGGCAGGGCTGAAAAACTGTTTTTT	NA	TRBV25-1	NA	TRBJ1-4
CASSLTNTEAFF	TGCGCCAGCAGCCTTACTAACACTGAAGCTTTCTTT	NA	TRBV5-1	few	TRBJ1-1
CASSSPYEQYF	TGTGCCAGCAGCTCTCCGTACGAGCAGTACTTC	NA	TRBV11-2	NA	TRBJ2-7
CASSLAGQGFDGYTF	TGTGCCAGCAGCTTAGCGGGCCAGGGGTTCGATGGCTACACCTTC	NA	TRBV7-9	NA	TRBJ1-2
CASSRSGTKIHEQYF	TGTGCCAGTAGTCGGTCCGGGACTAAGATTCACGAGCAGTACTTC	TRBD2	TRBV19	NA	TRBJ2-7
CASSQAAGVRRDTQYF	TGCGCCAGCAGCCAAGCGGCGGGAGTCAGGAGAGATACGCAGTATTTT	TRBD2	TRBV4-1	NA	TRBJ2-3
CASRAGQGAPTEAFF	TGTGCCAGCAGGGCAGGACAGGGGGCCCCCACTGAAGCTTTCTTT	TRBD1	TRBV6-1	NA	TRBJ1-1
CASSQDSGGNQPQHF	TGCGCCAGCAGCCAAGATTCAGGGGGCAATCAGCCCCAGCATTTT	NA	TRBV4-3	NA	TRBJ1-5
CASSRGGDRDHEQYF	TGTGCCAGTAGTCGGGGAGGGGACAGGGACCACGAGCAGTACTTC	TRBD1	TRBV19	NA	TRBJ2-7
CASSLGASGRDTQYF	TGTGCCAGCAGTTTAGGGGCTAGCGGGAGAGATACGCAGTATTTT	TRBD2	TRBV27	NA	TRBJ2-3
CASSLPTGQGTYNSPLHF	TGTGCCAGCAGCCTACCCACCGGACAGGGGACTTATAATTCACCCCTCCACTTT	TRBD1	TRBV7-8	NA	TRBJ1-6
CASSMRTGKGTDTQYF	TGTGCCAGCAGCATGAGGACAGGGAAAGGCACAGATACGCAGTATTTT	TRBD1	TRBV5-4	NA	TRBJ2-3
CASSQDQRGIHGYTF	TGTGCCAGCAGCCAAGATCAACGGGGGATCCATGGCTACACCTTC	NA	TRBV14	NA	TRBJ1-2
CASSPIRYLRPSHYEQYF	TGTGCCAGCAGCCCCATTCGGTATTTGCGGCCTTCTCACTACGAGCAGTACTTC	NA	TRBV28	NA	TRBJ2-7
CASSLGTSGSLYEQYF	TGTGCCAGCAGCTTAGGGACTAGCGGGAGCCTATACGAGCAGTACTTC	TRBD2	TRBV7-9	NA	TRBJ2-7
CASRTRPQGRDNQPQHF	TGTGCCAGCCGGACCAGGCCACAAGGCCGGGATAATCAGCCCCAGCATTTT	NA	TRBV19	NA	TRBJ1-5
CASSILTSGTYNEQFF	TGTGCCAGTAGTATATTGACTAGCGGGACCTACAATGAGCAGTTCTTC	TRBD2	TRBV19	NA	TRBJ2-1
CASSLGLSSFGTSRF	TGTGCCAGCAGCTTGGGTCTTTCGTCGTTCGGGACTAGTAGATTC	TRBD2	TRBV5-6	NA	TRBJ2-7
CSSSLRTSGLSYEQYF	TGTTCCAGCAGCTTACGGACTAGCGGACTATCCTACGAGCAGTACTTC	TRBD2	TRBV7-9	NA	TRBJ2-7
CASSLMARGLYEAFF	TGCGCCAGCAGCTTGATGGCCAGGGGTCTGTACGAAGCTTTCTTT	NA	TRBV5-1	few	TRBJ1-1
CASSLGTSGGNYEQYF	TGTGCCAGCAGCCTGGGGACTAGCGGGGGGAACTACGAGCAGTACTTC	TRBD2	TRBV5-4	NA	TRBJ2-7
CASSDGQGGESPLHF	TGTGCCAGCAGCGACGGACAGGGAGGCGAGTCACCCCTCCACTTT	TRBD1	TRBV7-9	NA	TRBJ1-6
CSVEQGLETQYF	TGCAGCGTTGAGCAGGGGTTGGAGACCCAGTACTTC	NA	TRBV29-1	NA	TRBJ2-5
CASSPPGRGGEAFF	TGTGCCAGCAGTCCCCCGGGGAGGGGGGGTGAAGCTTTCTTT	NA	TRBV28	NA	TRBJ1-1
CASSELPGRDTQYF	TGTGCCAGCAGTGAACTACCCGGCCGAGATACGCAGTATTTT	NA	TRBV9	NA	TRBJ2-3
CASSSKAREGGYTF	TGTGCCAGCAGCTCGAAGGCGCGGGAAGGCGGCTACACCTTC	NA	TRBV7-3	NA	TRBJ1-2
CASSQVGLATDTQYF	TGCGCCAGCAGCCAAGTCGGACTTGCCACAGATACGCAGTATTTT	NA	TRBV4-1	NA	TRBJ2-3
CASSLFHRVNYEQYF	TGTGCCAGCAGTTTATTCCACAGGGTTAACTACGAGCAGTACTTC	NA	TRBV28	NA	TRBJ2-7
CASSQVLQGCGYTF	TGCGCCAGCAGCCAAGTACTACAGGGGTGTGGCTACACCTTC	TRBD1	TRBV4-1	NA	TRBJ1-2
CASSVSGQSNYEQYF	TGTGCCAGCAGCGTTTCGGGACAGTCGAACTACGAGCAGTACTTC	TRBD1	TRBV9	few	TRBJ2-7
CAWRAGIEGEQYF	TGTGCCTGGAGGGCAGGGATAGAAGGCGAGCAGTACTTC	NA	TRBV30	NA	TRBJ2-7
CASSITGVGTGELFF	TGTGCCAGTAGTATAACAGGGGTCGGTACCGGGGAGCTGTTTTTT	TRBD1	TRBV19	once	TRBJ2-2
CASSGQNMNTEAFF	TGTGCCAGCTCAGGACAGAACATGAACACTGAAGCTTTCTTT	NA	TRBV18	once	TRBJ1-1
CASSKGTSGGVYTDTQYF	TGTGCCAGCAGCAAGGGGACTAGCGGGGGGGTTTACACAGATACGCAGTATTTT	TRBD2	TRBV2	NA	TRBJ2-3
CASSLESGQYYGYTF	TGTGCCAGCAGCTTAGAGTCGGGACAGTACTATGGCTACACCTTC	NA	TRBV7-5	NA	TRBJ1-2
CASTKSWGPDTGELFF	TGTGCCAGCACGAAAAGCTGGGGGCCCGACACCGGGGAGCTGTTTTTT	NA	TRBV21-1	NA	TRBJ2-2
CASSSKETQYF	TGTGCCAGCAGTTCTAAAGAGACCCAGTACTTC	NA	TRBV7-2	NA	TRBJ2-5
CASSFPPSFYGYTF	TGTGCCAGCAGTTTCCCCCCGTCTTTTTATGGCTACACCTTC	NA	TRBV28	NA	TRBJ1-2
CSSSLVAVFVAFF	TGTTCCAGCAGCTTAGTCGCAGTTTTTGTAGCTTTCTTT	NA	TRBV7-9	NA	TRBJ1-1
CASSESKAGGAETQYF	TGCGCCAGCAGTGAGTCGAAGGCCGGGGGGGCGGAGACCCAGTACTTC	TRBD2	TRBV10-1	NA	TRBJ2-5
CASSPRLSDTDTQYF	TGTGCCAGCTCACCAAGATTGTCAGACACAGATACGCAGTATTTT	NA	TRBV18	NA	TRBJ2-3
CASSESRGSSYEQYF	TGTGCCAGCAGTGAGAGTAGGGGCAGCTCCTACGAGCAGTACTTC	NA	TRBV25-1	few	TRBJ2-7
CASSPQNNQPQHF	TGTGCCAGCAGCCCCCAAAATAATCAGCCCCAGCATTTT	NA	TRBV28	NA	TRBJ1-5
CASSDGRVGNSPLHF	TGTGCCAGCAGCGACGGGAGGGTTGGTAATTCACCCCTCCACTTT	NA	TRBV7-2	NA	TRBJ1-6
CSSSSRGQGGEKLFF	TGTTCCAGCAGCTCTAGAGGACAGGGTGGAGAAAAACTGTTTTTT	TRBD1	TRBV7-9	NA	TRBJ1-4